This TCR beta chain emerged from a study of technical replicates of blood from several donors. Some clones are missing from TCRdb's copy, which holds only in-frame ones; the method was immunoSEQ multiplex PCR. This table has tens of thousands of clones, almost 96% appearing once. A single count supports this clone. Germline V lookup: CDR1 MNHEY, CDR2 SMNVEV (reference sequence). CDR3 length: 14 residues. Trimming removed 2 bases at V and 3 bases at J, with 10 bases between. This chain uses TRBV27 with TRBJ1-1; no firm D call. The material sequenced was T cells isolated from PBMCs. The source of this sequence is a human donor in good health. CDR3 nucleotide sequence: TGTGCCAGCAGTTTAGATCCCCAGTACACTGAAGCTTTCTTT. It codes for CASSLDPQYTEAFF.